This T cell receptor (beta chain) is from a study of T cells in Graves' hyperthyroidism and ophthalmopathy. The overall study: Sampling of peripheral blood happened at initial diagnosis, prior to any treatment.

Study conclusions and caveats: Most thyroid clonotypes expanded above 0.001 appeared in blood too. Ophthalmopathy and stable hyperthyroidism were separated by a 13 V-J model.

Fresh peripheral blood, approximately 10 ml, yielded the PBMCs. TCR beta CDR3 regions were amplified from RNA transcripts. HTBI primers drove first-round RT-PCR of the TCR CDR3. TCRdb analysed the multiplex PCR reads with MiXCR anew, one entry per CDR3 protein. In the table there are hundreds of thousands of distinct CDR3 sequences, 22% of which are singletons. The sample holds a few counts of this clonotype. The antigen remains undetermined. The clonotype originates from a woman between 65 and 79 years old with Graves' ophthalmopathy. The source material was blood.

CDR3 nucleotides: TGTGCCTGGAGTGGACAGATAAACACTGAAGCTTTCTTT. Protein product: CAWSGQINTEAFF. The chain carries TRBV30 and TRBJ1-1; weak D call: TRBD1 (5 bases). Per germline, CDR1 GTSNPN and CDR2 SVGIG (reference sequence). V was trimmed by 1 base and J by 2 bases, leaving 8 bases between them. The CDR3 contains 13 residues.